The 19 T cell receptor beta chains below all came from one sample that was sequenced in a study of T cell repertoires in cytomegalovirus infection. TCRdb redid the calling of the reads with MiXCR, one entry per CDR3 protein. The table lists about 920,000 distinct CDR3 sequences, approximately 31% of them singletons. No cognate antigen is known for these TCRs. The source material was cultured CD8+ T cells from PBMCs, sampled from culture after CMV antigen stimulation. These receptors all come from a human donor in good health (CMV status not recorded). Some clones in this sample may be carry-over from other donors' samples.

The chain joins TRBV7-4 to TRBJ1-2; D is possibly TRBD1 (6 bases). This CDR3 region has 15 residues. Germline-derived CDR1 and CDR2 are SGHVT and SQSDAQ. Deletions cut 10 bases from V and 3 bases from J, with 21 bases between. The CDR3 is CATHNGGRGDYGYTF. The CDR3 nucleotides are TGTGCCACCCACAATGGGGGCAGAGGGGACTATGGCTACACCTTC.

CDR3: CASILSTGAGYNSPLHF. DNA for the CDR3: TGTGCCAGCATCTTGAGTACCGGGGCAGGGTATAATTCACCCCTCCACTTT. This chain joins TRBV12-3 or TRBV12-4 and TRBJ1-6; weak D call: TRBD1 (5 bases). CDR3 length: 17 amino acids. Deletions cut 7 bases from V and 4 bases from J, with 20 bases between.

This clonotype was counted ten times or more. The genes are TRBV6-5 and TRBJ2-5; possibly TRBD2 for D (5 bases). The CDR3 consists of 15 residues. Germline-derived CDR1 and CDR2 are MNHEY and SVGAGI. V gave up 7 bases and J gave up 1 base, with 16 bases separating them. CDR3 DNA: TGTGCCAGCAAAGCGTCGGGATCCTCCCAAGAGACCCAGTACTTC. Its translation is CASKASGSSQETQYF.

This clonotype was seen a handful of times. This rearrangement joins TRBV27 to TRBJ1-6, with TRBD1 matching over 8 bases. The CDR3 runs 15 residues. V dropped 6 bases and J dropped 3; count of bases not matched to a gene: 4. The germline V gene encodes CDR1 MNHEY and CDR2 SMNVEV (reference sequence). The CDR3 bases are TGTGCCAGCAGGGACAGGGCAGACTATAATTCACCCCTCCACTTT. This codes for CASRDRADYNSPLHF.

The sample holds a few counts of this clonotype. The chain uses TRBV27 and TRBJ2-7; TRBD2 might be the D (7 bases). The CDR3 covers 15 residues. The ends were cut back, 10 bases at V and 5 bases at J, with 24 bases in the middle. Germline CDR1 is MNHEY and CDR2 is SMNVEV (reference sequence). CDR3 loop: CATSLGGRGWDEQYV. The DNA of the CDR3 is TGTGCCACTTCGCTGGGGGGGCGAGGGTGGGACGAGCAGTACGTC.

This clonotype occurred a few times. The chain links TRBV5-4 to TRBJ2-1; D gene unclear. Germline CDR1 reads SGHNT; CDR2 reads YYREEE (reference sequence). V gave up 7 bases and J gave up 4 bases, with 12 bases separating them. The CDR3 length is 13 residues. Here the CDR3 reads CASLPPVYNEQFF. The CDR3 DNA is TGTGCCAGCCTCCCTCCGGTATACAATGAGCAGTTCTTC. Full variable domain (rest looked up from reference TRBV5-4 and TRBJ2-1): ETGVTQSPTHLIKTRGQQVTLRCSSQSGHNTVSWYQQALGQGPQFIFQYYREEENGRGNFPPRFSGLQFPNYSSELNVNALELDDSALYLCASLPPVYNEQFFGPGTRLTVL.

This clonotype was recorded a few times. V is TRBV20-1 and J is TRBJ2-7; TRBD1 might be the D (6 bases). Trimming shortened V by 3 bases and J by 0 bases, and 6 bases separated the two germline ends. CDR1 is DFQATT and CDR2 is SNEGSKA in the germline V gene (reference sequence). The CDR3 sequence is 12 residues long. This CDR3 reads CSARDSSYEQYV. CDR3 DNA sequence: TGCAGTGCTAGGGACAGCTCCTACGAGCAGTACGTC.

A remark on this clonotype: A much larger clone lies one base from this, so it may be a read error. The chain combines TRBV7-9 with TRBJ2-7, with D possibly TRBD1 on 5 matching bases. Germline V gene sequence: CDR1 SEHNR, CDR2 FQNEAQ (reference sequence). The CDR3 loop spans 13 amino acids. The DNA of the CDR3 is TGTGCCAACAGCTCGACAGTGAACTACGAGCAGTACTTC. Translation gives CANSSTVNYEQYF.

The chain joins TRBV4-3 to TRBJ1-6; a possible D gene is TRBD1 (5 bases). The germline gives CDR1 LGHNA, CDR2 YSLEER. Trimming took 2 bases from V and 11 from J, leaving 19 bases between them. There are 16 residues in the CDR3. This chain's CDR3 is CASSQNIDIPGAPLHF. In DNA, the CDR3 is TGCGCCAGCAGCCAAAACATAGACATCCCGGGGGCACCCCTCCACTTT.

The V call is TRBV11-2, the J call TRBJ1-1; D remains unclear. Trimming cost V 6 bases and J 5 bases, with 13 bases left between them. This CDR3 has 13 amino acids. The germline V gene encodes CDR1 SGHAT and CDR2 FQNNGV. This CDR3 is CASRDGSQTEAFF. CDR3 DNA sequence: TGTGCCAGCAGGGATGGTTCGCAAACTGAAGCTTTCTTT.

The genes are TRBV20-1 and TRBJ1-1; D may be TRBD1 (6 bases). CDR1 and CDR2 from the germline V gene are DFQATT and SNEGSKA (reference sequence). CDR3 length: 15 residues. Trimming took 2 bases from V and 6 from J, leaving 19 bases between them. CDR3 DNA sequence: TGCAGTGCTAGAAACAGGGCGGTGCTTTTCTCTGAAGCTTTCTTT. This gives the protein CSARNRAVLFSEAFF.

In this sample, this clonotype turned up many times. CDR3 nucleotide sequence: TGTGCCAGCAGTTTGATAGGGGCAGGTGGCTACACCTTC. It specifies CASSLIGAGGYTF. This rearrangement joins TRBV12-3 or TRBV12-4 to TRBJ1-2, with TRBD1 as a possible D gene (5 bases). CDR3 length: 13 amino acids. V lost 3 bases and J lost 7, with 12 bases in between.

The chain carries TRBV4-1 and TRBJ2-1, with D perhaps matching TRBD1 or TRBD2 (5 bases each). CDR1 MGHRA and CDR2 YSYEKL come from the germline V gene. The CDR3 is 15 residues long. V lost 4 bases, J lost 6 bases, and 16 bases lay in between. The CDR3 region has the DNA TGCGCCAGCAGCCCCCTGATGACGGGGCCCAATGAGCAGTTCTTC. Translated, it gives CASSPLMTGPNEQFF.

The chain couples TRBV27 to TRBJ1-5; the D gene is possibly TRBD1 (5 bases). Germline loops: CDR1 MNHEY, CDR2 SMNVEV (reference sequence). This CDR3 is built from 13 residues. Trimming shortened V by 4 bases and J by 4 bases, and 8 bases separated the two germline ends. DNA of the CDR3: TGTGCCAGCAGTTGGGGACGTAATCAGCCCCAGCATTTT. Translation: CASSWGRNQPQHF.

This clonotype was observed once. The rearrangement uses TRBV7-4 and TRBJ2-1, with D maybe TRBD1 (6 bases). V was clipped by 8 bases and J by 5 bases, with 19 bases between them. The CDR3 is 15 amino acids. Germline lookup yields CDR1 SGHVT and CDR2 SQSDAQ. The CDR3: CASVPGDGGHNEQFF. The CDR3 DNA sequence: TGTGCCAGCGTCCCAGGGGACGGTGGACACAATGAGCAGTTCTTC.

The V gene is TRBV28, the J gene TRBJ1-3, with TRBD1 as a possible D gene (5 bases). With 2 bases removed from V and 3 bases from J, the gap between germline ends came to 8 bases. CDR1 is MDHEN and CDR2 is SYDVKM in the germline V gene. The CDR3 covers 14 residues. The CDR3 region has the DNA TGTGCCAGCAGTTTAGGGGGGAATGGAAACACCATATATTTT. Its protein is CASSLGGNGNTIYF.

The chain uses TRBV19 and TRBJ2-1; D is possibly TRBD2 (6 bases). The V end lost 2 bases, the J end lost 9 bases, and 17 bases lay between the germline ends. The CDR3 extends over 15 amino acids. Germline CDR1 is LNHDA and CDR2 is SQIVND (reference sequence). The CDR3 DNA sequence: TGTGCCAGTAGTATAACCGGGGGAATCGTCGGTGAGCAGTTCTTC. It encodes CASSITGGIVGEQFF.

The rearrangement links TRBV24-1 to TRBJ1-1; D is possibly TRBD1 (5 bases). This CDR3 contains 15 residues. Looked up from germline, CDR1 is KGHDR and CDR2 is SFDVKD. V was cut by 4 bases and J by 3 bases, with 14 bases left in between. CDR3 region: CATSDHRTPYTEAFF. DNA of the CDR3: TGTGCCACCAGTGACCACCGGACACCTTACACTGAAGCTTTCTTT.

In this sample, this clonotype turned up a few times. V gene TRBV7-6 combines with J gene TRBJ1-1, with a weak D call TRBD1 (5 bases). Per the germline V gene, CDR1 is SGHVS and CDR2 is FNYEAQ. CDR3 length: 14 amino acids. Trimming removed 1 base from V and 8 bases from J, with 14 bases in between. The CDR3 DNA is TGTGCCAGCAGCTTAGGGGGCGCGGTGGCCGAAGCTTTCTTT. Translated: CASSLGGAVAEAFF.